A single sample is the source of the 28 T cell receptor beta chains below, sequenced in a study of cytomegalovirus exposure and HLA in healthy donors. The PCR made use of 60 Vbeta and 13 Jbeta primers. Assay used: immunoSEQ multiplex PCR; TCRdb lists only in-frame clones, some missing. The table has around 110,000 clones, about 74% seen once. The sample was PBMCs. All receptors come from a man aged 25-40 years in good health and CMV-seropositive.

V is TRBV5-4 and J is TRBJ1-1, with no clear D. This CDR3 has 14 residues. The germline V gene encodes CDR1 SGHNT and CDR2 YYREEE (reference sequence). The V and J ends lost 1 base and 1 base respectively, with 8 bases between them. The CDR3 region is CASSLSQSNTEAFF. The CDR3 DNA reads as TGTGCCAGCAGCTTGAGTCAGTCGAACACTGAAGCTTTCTTT.

V usage is TRBV2 and J usage is TRBJ2-1; 7 bases align to TRBD1. Looked up from germline, CDR1 is SNHLY and CDR2 is FYNNEI. V trimming: 8 bases; J trimming: 3 bases; junction bases outside the gene matches: 1. This CDR3 is 12 amino acids long. CDR3 coding DNA: TGTGCCAGCCGGGACAGCTACAATGAGCAGTTCTTC. Amino acid sequence: CASRDSYNEQFF.

The rearrangement links TRBV28 to TRBJ1-4; 9 positions match TRBD1. The V gene end was trimmed by 6 bases and the J gene end by 8 bases; junction bases not matched to a gene: 7. The V gene's germline CDR1 is MDHEN and CDR2 SYDVKM. This CDR3 is built from 14 residues. The CDR3 DNA reads as TGTGCCAGCAGCCCCGGGACAGGGAACGAAAAACTGTTTTTT. Its protein product is CASSPGTGNEKLFF. The full variable domain, its missing parts supplied by reference TRBV28 and TRBJ1-4, is DVKVTQSSRYLVKRTGEKVFLECVQDMDHENMFWYRQDPGLGLRLIYFSYDVKMKEKGDIPEGYSVSREKKERFSLILESASTNQTSMYLCASSPGTGNEKLFFGSGTQLSVL.

The rearrangement links TRBV12-1 to TRBJ1-4. TRBV12-1 is a documented pseudogene. The CDR3 length is 17 residues. CDR3 coding DNA: TGTGCCAGCAGCTTATCCGGGACTACAACAACTAATGAAAAACTGTTTTTT. Encoded protein: CASSLSGTTTTNEKLFF.

The V call is TRBV14, the J call TRBJ1-2, with D perhaps matching TRBD1 (6 bases). This CDR3 is 15 amino acids long. V gave up 0 bases and J gave up 0 bases, with 8 bases separating them. Germline V gene sequence: CDR1 SGHDN, CDR2 FVKESK. The CDR3 loop is CASSQEQGANYGYTF. The CDR3 bases are TGTGCCAGCAGCCAAGAACAGGGAGCTAACTATGGCTACACCTTC.

The chain couples TRBV4-3 to TRBJ2-3; TRBD1 matches 9 bases. CDR3 length: 15 amino acids. CDR1 and CDR2 from the germline V gene are LGHNA and YSLEER. The trim removed 4 bases at V and 1 base at J, leaving 3 bases unmatched. In nucleotides, the CDR3 is TGCGCCAGCAGCCTGGACAGGGGCGGCACAGATACGCAGTATTTT. Its translation: CASSLDRGGTDTQYF.

This clone was seen a handful of times. The chain combines TRBV5-4 with TRBJ2-7; possibly TRBD1 for D (6 bases). The V gene lost 1 base and the J gene lost 3 bases, with 11 bases spanning the gap. The CDR3 is 14 residues long. CDR1 and CDR2 from the germline V gene are SGHNT and YYREEE (reference sequence). As DNA, the CDR3 is TGTGCCAGCAGCTTGCAGGGGCAGGGCTACGAGCAGTACTTC. Amino acids: CASSLQGQGYEQYF.

The V call is TRBV5-1, the J call TRBJ2-5; the D gene is possibly TRBD1 (5 bases). The germline V gene encodes CDR1 SGHRS and CDR2 YFSETQ. The germline V and J ends were trimmed by 4 bases and 4 bases, with 20 bases remaining between them. The CDR3 consists of 16 residues. The DNA for the CDR3 is TGCGCCAGCAGCCCCCAGGGTGTACCAAATGGAGAGACCCAGTACTTC. It encodes CASSPQGVPNGETQYF.

The chain joins TRBV6-1 to TRBJ2-7, with 7 bases fitting TRBD1. Germline CDR1 and CDR2: MNHNS and SASEGT. The CDR3 contains 15 residues. Germline trimming cut 3 bases from V and 3 bases from J; bases unmatched to any gene: 8. CDR3 protein: CASSDRDRGFYEQYF. The CDR3 DNA reads TGTGCCAGCAGTGACCGGGACAGAGGGTTCTACGAGCAGTACTTC.

This clone was observed a single time. The chain links TRBV28 to TRBJ2-5; TRBD2 is a possible D gene (6 bases). The CDR3 loop spans 14 amino acids. The ends were cut back, 2 bases at V and 1 base at J, with 8 bases in the middle. Germline V gene data show CDR1 as MDHEN and CDR2 as SYDVKM. Here the CDR3 reads CASSLGRFQETQYF. CDR3 nucleotides: TGTGCCAGCAGTTTAGGGAGGTTCCAAGAGACCCAGTACTTC.

V usage is TRBV5-6 and J usage is TRBJ1-2, with TRBD1 matching 7 bases. CDR1 SGHDT and CDR2 YYEEEE come from the germline V gene. The V segment lost 0 bases and the J segment 7 bases; nucleotides outside the gene matches: 6. The CDR3 has 14 residues. The CDR3 DNA is TGTGCCAGCAGCTTGGCCGGGACAGCTGCTGGCTACACCTTC. It translates to CASSLAGTAAGYTF.

This chain joins TRBV4-3 and TRBJ2-7; 7 bases agree with TRBD1. The CDR3 runs 13 residues. The V and J ends lost 8 bases and 4 bases, in that order; junction bases with no gene match: 8. Per germline, CDR1 LGHNA and CDR2 YSLEER. The CDR3 loop reads CASPKDRAYEQYF. CDR3 DNA: TGCGCCAGCCCAAAAGACAGGGCTTACGAGCAGTACTTC.

This clone showed up just a few times. The rearrangement joins TRBV6-6 to TRBJ2-7, with D perhaps matching TRBD2 (6 bases). CDR3 length: 11 residues. The ends were cut back, 6 bases at V and 7 bases at J, with 10 bases in the middle. Germline-derived CDR1 and CDR2 are MNHNY and SVGAGI (reference sequence). The DNA for the CDR3 is TGTGCCAGCAGCGGGGGAAGGGAGCAGTACTTC. It is translated as CASSGGREQYF.

This clone was seen a single time. The chain carries TRBV25-1 and TRBJ1-2; 11 bases are shared with TRBD1. The CDR3 loop spans 14 amino acids. Germline CDR1 MGHDK, CDR2 SYGVNS. With 4 bases clipped from V and 4 bases from J, the junction kept 2 bases outside the gene matches. The CDR3 sequence is CASSGTGGIYGYTF. CDR3 sequence (DNA): TGTGCCAGCAGTGGGACAGGGGGCATCTATGGCTACACCTTC.

V and J are TRBV4-3 and TRBJ1-2; 10 positions match TRBD1. The trim removed 0 bases at V and 2 bases at J, leaving 0 bases unmatched. The CDR3 runs 15 residues. CDR1 is LGHNA, CDR2 YSLEER, per germline. CDR3 bases: TGCGCCAGCAGCCAAGAGACAGGGGGCAACTATGGCTACACCTTC. Protein: CASSQETGGNYGYTF.

This clone was observed a few times. The chain combines TRBV9 with TRBJ1-1; weak D call: TRBD1 (6 bases). Trimming left V 0 bases short and J 3 bases short, with 6 bases between. In germline, CDR1 is SGDLS, CDR2 YYNGEE. The CDR3 consists of 13 residues. CDR3 residues: CASSVDRDTEAFF. The CDR3 region has the DNA TGTGCCAGCAGCGTAGACAGGGACACTGAAGCTTTCTTT. Supplemented by reference TRBV9 and TRBJ1-1, the full variable domain reads DSGVTQTPKHLITATGQRVTLRCSPRSGDLSVYWYQQSLDQGLQFLIQYYNGEERAKGNILERFSAQQFPDLHSELNLSSLELGDSALYFCASSVDRDTEAFFGQGTRLTVV.

The chain links TRBV2 to TRBJ1-1; a weak D match, TRBD1 (6 bases). In germline, CDR1 is SNHLY, CDR2 FYNNEI. This CDR3 has 16 amino acids. The V gene lost 8 bases and the J gene lost 5 bases, with 24 bases spanning the gap. CDR3: CASGEGRPPQGTEAFF. For the CDR3, the DNA is TGTGCCAGCGGGGAGGGCCGGCCCCCCCAGGGGACTGAAGCTTTCTTT. Filled out from reference TRBV2 and TRBJ1-1, the complete variable domain reads EPEVTQTPSHQVTQMGQEVILRCVPISNHLYFYWYRQILGQKVEFLVSFYNNEISEKSEIFDDQFSVERPDGSNFTLKIRSTKLEDSAMYFCASGEGRPPQGTEAFFGQGTRLTVV.

The rearrangement links TRBV29-1 to TRBJ1-1; the D is unclear. Germline-derived CDR1 and CDR2 are SQVTM and ANQGSEA. V was clipped by 0 bases and J by 3 bases, with 11 bases between them. This CDR3 has 14 residues. The chain's CDR3 is CSVEEHSVDTEAFF. In DNA, the CDR3 is TGCAGCGTTGAAGAACACAGTGTGGACACTGAAGCTTTCTTT.

V is TRBV6-5 and J is TRBJ2-5, with 13 bases matching TRBD2. Trimming took 8 bases from V and 2 from J; bases not matched to a gene: 5. Germline V gene lookup returns CDR1 MNHEY and CDR2 SVGAGI. The CDR3 consists of 15 residues. DNA for the CDR3: TGTGCCAGCGGGCGGACTAGCGGGGGACAAGAGACCCAGTACTTC. Protein product: CASGRTSGGQETQYF.

The gene calls are TRBV5-1 and TRBJ2-7, with D possibly being TRBD2 (5 bases). V shed 3 bases and J shed 4 bases, with 14 bases lying between them. The CDR3 sequence is 14 residues long. The V gene's germline CDR1 is SGHRS and CDR2 YFSETQ. CDR3 bases: TGCGCCAGCAGCTGGGTCCAAGAGGGATACGAGCAGTACTTC. Translated, it gives CASSWVQEGYEQYF.

There are a few counts of this clone. J is TRBJ2-5 and V is TRBV28, with D possibly being TRBD2 (6 bases). The V gene's germline CDR1 is MDHEN and CDR2 SYDVKM. CDR3 size: 13 residues. V dropped 1 base and J dropped 11 bases, with 14 bases sitting between them. CDR3 sequence: CASSLSDVREQYF. The CDR3 DNA reads as TGTGCCAGCAGTTTATCGGACGTTCGGGAGCAGTACTTC.

The gene calls are TRBV19 and TRBJ2-1, with 10 bases aligning to TRBD2. There are 14 residues in the CDR3. Looked up from germline, CDR1 is LNHDA and CDR2 is SQIVND (reference sequence). The V and J ends lost 8 bases and 4 bases, in that order; junction bases with no gene match: 5. The CDR3 spells CASLSSGGYNEQFF. The CDR3 DNA sequence: TGTGCCAGTCTTTCTAGCGGGGGTTACAATGAGCAGTTCTTC.

The chain has TRBV2 and TRBJ2-1, with 8 bases identical to TRBD1. Trimming took 6 bases from V and 10 from J; bases not matched to a gene: 11. Germline V CDR1 and CDR2: SNHLY, FYNNEI. There are 14 residues in the CDR3. This CDR3 is CASRAGTGNFEQFF. The CDR3 bases are TGTGCCAGCAGGGCGGGGACAGGCAATTTCGAGCAGTTCTTC.

There are a few counts of this clone. V usage is TRBV5-4 and J usage is TRBJ2-7, with 7 positions matching TRBD2. The germline V gene encodes CDR1 SGHNT and CDR2 YYREEE (reference sequence). This CDR3 is 13 amino acids long. The V and J ends lost 4 bases and 3 bases, in that order; junction bases with no gene match: 4. In DNA form, the CDR3 reads TGTGCCAGCAGCGGGGGGGAACACTACGAGCAGTACTTC. This sequence encodes CASSGGEHYEQYF.

The chain employs TRBV28 and TRBJ2-1; D is perhaps TRBD2 (6 bases). Germline CDR1 MDHEN, CDR2 SYDVKM. CDR3 size: 14 residues. Trimming took off 6 bases at V and 0 bases at J, with 9 bases between the two ends. CDR3 protein: CASSPTSSYNEQFF. The CDR3 DNA is TGTGCCAGCAGCCCGACTAGCTCCTACAATGAGCAGTTCTTC.

The chain combines TRBV4-1 with TRBJ2-7; D might be TRBD2 (6 bases). Germline CDR1 MGHRA, CDR2 YSYEKL. This CDR3 has 14 amino acids. The germline V and J ends were trimmed by 8 bases and 2 bases, with 16 bases remaining between them. CDR3 sequence reads: CASGPTGLTYEQYF. The CDR3 DNA sequence: TGCGCCAGCGGCCCAACGGGACTCACCTACGAGCAGTACTTC.

This chain connects TRBV19 to TRBJ2-3, with D perhaps matching TRBD2 (5 bases). Per the germline V gene, CDR1 is LNHDA and CDR2 is SQIVND (reference sequence). V lost 4 bases and J 1 base, leaving 9 bases between the germline ends. CDR3 length equals 14 residues. As DNA, the CDR3 is TGTGCCAGTAGTACGGACGGGGGCACAGATACGCAGTATTTT. Encoded protein: CASSTDGGTDTQYF.

The V call is TRBV19, the J call TRBJ1-5, with D perhaps TRBD1 (5 bases). Germline lookup yields CDR1 LNHDA and CDR2 SQIVND (reference sequence). V was clipped by 3 bases and J by 3 bases, with 9 bases between them. There are 14 residues in the CDR3. Written as DNA, the CDR3 is TGTGCCAGTAGTATCGACAGTCCCAATCAGCCCCAGCATTTT. It specifies CASSIDSPNQPQHF.